Following are 18 T cell receptor beta chains from one sample sequenced in a study of a mutant IDH1 vaccine in newly diagnosed glioma (dated by TCRdb to the early 2020s). The time point label, as the study defines it: week 47, end of study. A 20-mer mutant IDH1 peptide at 300 micrograms in Montanide made up each vaccine dose, which was injected subcutaneously together with topical imiquimod. Libraries were made using the immunoSEQ multiplex PCR assay. What TCRdb holds here is the immuneACCESS table cut down to in-frame rearrangements. Part of the clones is not present; checked against another copy, under half of the missing clones reflect an unresolved V gene, and the others are unexplained. A total of tens of thousands of clones appear in this sample, 75% to 90% of them only once. The ten largest clones capture around 5.3% of the sample. These TCRs are of unknown antigen specificity. The sequencing here drew on PBMCs, taken from a glioma patient whose treatment included an IDH1 peptide vaccine. These TCRs come from a man aged 40-55 years with glioma.

This rearrangement joins TRBV5-1 to TRBJ2-5, with TRBD1 as a possible D gene (6 bases). Matching the DNA end better, TRBJ2-7 makes the J call doubtful. Germline V gene data show CDR1 as SGHRS and CDR2 as YFSETQ. The CDR3 has 13 residues. CDR3 sequence reads: CASSEYREYEQYF. As DNA, the CDR3 is TGCGCCAGCAGCGAATACAGGGAATACGAGCAGTACTTC.

The J gene is TRBJ2-6, the V gene TRBV19, with 7 nucleotides matching TRBD1. The CDR3 spans 17 residues. Germline assignment: CDR1 LNHDA and CDR2 SQIVND (reference sequence). The ends lost 6 bases at V and 0 bases at J; junction bases unmatched: 8. This CDR3 reads CASRPGQLNSGANVLTF. In nucleotides, the CDR3 is TGTGCCAGTAGGCCGGGACAGCTCAACTCTGGGGCCAACGTCCTGACTTTC.

V and J are TRBV6-5 and TRBJ1-4; 8 bases map to TRBD1. Germline values: CDR1 MNHEY, CDR2 SVGAGI. The V and J ends lost 1 base and 6 bases, in that order; junction bases with no gene match: 7. The CDR3 consists of 16 residues. CDR3 sequence reads: CASSYLYRGGDEKLFF. The CDR3 nucleotides read TGTGCCAGCAGTTACTTGTACAGGGGGGGGGATGAAAAACTGTTTTTT.

Only one count was recorded for this clone. The chain has TRBV11-2 and TRBJ2-7; D perhaps matches TRBD2 (5 bases). This CDR3 has 16 amino acids. Trimming pared 1 base from V and 5 bases from J, leaving 18 bases between. Per the germline V gene, CDR1 is SGHAT and CDR2 is FQNNGV. The CDR3 region is CASSLVGFGVAHEQYF. The CDR3 DNA sequence: TGTGCCAGCAGCTTAGTGGGTTTCGGGGTTGCCCACGAGCAGTACTTC.

The chain has TRBV29-1 and TRBJ1-4, with 11 bases that match TRBD1. This CDR3 is 14 amino acids long. The germline CDR1 and CDR2 sequences are SQVTM and ANQGSEA. Germline trimming cut 7 bases from V and 7 bases from J; bases unmatched to any gene: 8. The CDR3 region is CSAYGTGGGEKLFF. The CDR3 DNA reads TGCAGCGCCTATGGGACAGGGGGGGGTGAAAAACTGTTTTTT.

The J gene is TRBJ2-1, the V gene TRBV27; perhaps TRBD2 as D (6 bases). Germline V gene data show CDR1 as MNHEY and CDR2 as SMNVEV (reference sequence). V lost 4 bases and J lost 8, with 15 bases in between. CDR3 length: 14 amino acids. For the CDR3, the DNA is TGTGCCAGCAGTTCCCAGCGGAGGAGGGATGAGCAGTTCTTC. It yields the protein CASSSQRRRDEQFF.

The gene calls are TRBV7-2 and TRBJ2-6, with 9 positions matching TRBD1. Germline V gene lookup returns CDR1 SGHTA and CDR2 FQGNSA. CDR3 length equals 17 residues. V shed 7 bases and J 0 bases; nucleotides not matched to a gene: 7. The CDR3 nucleotides are TGTGCCAGCACCTTCCCGGGACAGGGCTCTGGGGCCAACGTCCTGACTTTC. Residues: CASTFPGQGSGANVLTF.

The chain combines TRBV18 with TRBJ2-7; TRBD1 or TRBD2 may be the D gene (5 bases each). The V end was cut by 4 bases, the J end by 6 bases, with 13 bases between. The CDR3 is made up of 13 amino acids. Germline CDR1 and CDR2: KGHSH and LQKENI. Here the CDR3 DNA reads TGTGCCAGCTCACGGGACCCCCTGGGCGAGCAGTACTTC. The encoded protein is CASSRDPLGEQYF.

The J gene is TRBJ2-3, the V gene TRBV5-6, with D perhaps TRBD1 (6 bases). CDR1 is SGHDT, CDR2 YYEEEE, per germline. The V end lost 4 bases, the J end lost 1 base, and 16 bases lay between the germline ends. The CDR3 consists of 16 residues. For the CDR3, the DNA is TGTGCCAGCAGCATCGGGGATGCAGGGGGCACAGATACGCAGTATTTT. Translation gives CASSIGDAGGTDTQYF.

This chain links TRBV5-4 with TRBJ2-7, with 11 positions matching TRBD1. Trimming removed 3 bases from V and 5 bases from J; junction bases left unmatched: 4. CDR1 and CDR2 (germline): SGHNT, YYREEE (reference sequence). The CDR3 runs to 14 residues. The CDR3 sequence: CASSSRTGGDEQYF. DNA for the CDR3: TGTGCCAGCAGCTCCAGGACAGGGGGCGACGAGCAGTACTTC.

The V gene is TRBV5-1, the J gene TRBJ2-1; D gene unclear. The CDR3 contains 15 residues. Germline values: CDR1 SGHRS, CDR2 YFSETQ. V gave up 7 bases and J gave up 0 bases, with 14 bases separating them. CDR3 in DNA: TGCGCCAGCCGGCCCGGGCCGAGCTCCTACAATGAGCAGTTCTTC. Its translation: CASRPGPSSYNEQFF.

The V and J genes are TRBV7-9 and TRBJ1-5; D is unresolved. Germline CDR1 is SEHNR and CDR2 is FQNEAQ (reference sequence). Trimming cost V 2 bases and J 9 bases, with 11 bases left between them. CDR3 size: 13 residues. The CDR3 DNA sequence: TGTGCCAGCAGCTTAAACCCTTTAGGGCCCCAGCATTTT. Translated: CASSLNPLGPQHF. The full variable domain, rest sourced from reference TRBV7-9 and TRBJ1-5, is DTGVSQNPRHKITKRGQNVTFRCDPISEHNRLYWYRQTLGQGPEFLTYFQNEAQLEKSRLLSDRFSAERPKGSFSTLEIQRTEQGDSAMYLCASSLNPLGPQHFGDGTRLSIL.

The chain joins TRBV6-5 to TRBJ1-2; weak D call: TRBD1 (6 bases). The CDR3 is 13 amino acids. The germline gives CDR1 MNHEY, CDR2 SVGAGI. Trimming took 6 bases from V and 4 from J, leaving 12 bases between them. The DNA of the CDR3 is TGTGCCAGCAGGGGCCAGGGGTCCTATGGCTACACCTTC. The encoded protein is CASRGQGSYGYTF.

The chain is built from TRBV7-9 and TRBJ1-5; perhaps TRBD1 as D (6 bases). Deletions cut 7 bases from V and 5 bases from J, with 15 bases between. Germline lookup yields CDR1 SEHNR and CDR2 FQNEAQ (reference sequence). The CDR3 is made up of 14 amino acids. In nucleotides, the CDR3 is TGTGCCAGCACCCCTCGGGGGGCGGATCAGCCCCAGCATTTT. Translated: CASTPRGADQPQHF. The full variable domain, completed using reference TRBV7-9 and TRBJ1-5, is DTGVSQNPRHKITKRGQNVTFRCDPISEHNRLYWYRQTLGQGPEFLTYFQNEAQLEKSRLLSDRFSAERPKGSFSTLEIQRTEQGDSAMYLCASTPRGADQPQHFGDGTRLSIL.

This clone was seen once. The V call is TRBV9, the J call TRBJ2-7, with 8 bases fitting TRBD2. This CDR3 has 15 amino acids. Germline loops: CDR1 SGDLS, CDR2 YYNGEE. V dropped 0 bases and J dropped 1; count of bases not matched to a gene: 3. CDR3 amino acids: CASSVEPGGSYEQYF. CDR3 sequence (DNA): TGTGCCAGCAGCGTAGAACCGGGGGGGTCCTACGAGCAGTACTTC.

This clone was seen only once. The chain links TRBV5-4 to TRBJ2-5, with D maybe TRBD2 (6 bases). CDR1 SGHNT and CDR2 YYREEE come from the germline V gene (reference sequence). The CDR3 is 14 residues long. V gave up 3 bases and J gave up 4 bases, with 13 bases separating them. In DNA, the CDR3 is TGTGCCAGCAGCTACGGGACTTCTGGAGAGACCCAGTACTTC. As protein: CASSYGTSGETQYF.

This clone was picked up one time. The chain is built from TRBV7-8 and TRBJ2-7; D unresolved. From germline, CDR1 is SGHVS and CDR2 FQNEAQ. The CDR3 runs 13 residues. The germline V and J ends were trimmed by 0 bases and 2 bases, with 5 bases remaining between them. The CDR3 sequence: CASSLARPYEQYF. In nucleotides, the CDR3 is TGTGCCAGCAGCTTAGCCAGGCCCTACGAGCAGTACTTC.

The CDR3 protein is CASSLGLRTYEQYF. CDR3 nucleotides: TGTGCCAGCAGCTTGGGGTTAAGGACCTACGAGCAGTACTTC. This chain links TRBV5-8 with TRBJ2-7; no reliable D call. CDR3 length equals 14 residues. CDR1 is SGHTS and CDR2 is YDEGEE in the germline V gene. The V end was cut by 0 bases, the J end by 2 bases, with 9 bases between.